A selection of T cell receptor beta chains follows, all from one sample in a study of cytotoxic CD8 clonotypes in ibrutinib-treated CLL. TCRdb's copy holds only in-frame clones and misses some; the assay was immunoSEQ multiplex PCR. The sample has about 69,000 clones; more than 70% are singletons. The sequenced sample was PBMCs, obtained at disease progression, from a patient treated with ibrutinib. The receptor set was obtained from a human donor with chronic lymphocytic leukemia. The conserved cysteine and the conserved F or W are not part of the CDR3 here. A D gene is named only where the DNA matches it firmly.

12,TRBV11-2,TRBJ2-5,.,ASRRAGIQETQY
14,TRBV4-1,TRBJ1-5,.,ASSQSGGASNQPQH
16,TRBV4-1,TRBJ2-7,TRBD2,ASSQRLVGLAETYEQY
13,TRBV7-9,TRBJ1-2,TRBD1,ASSIRRTGNYGYT
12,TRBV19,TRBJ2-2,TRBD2,ASSPGGNTGELF
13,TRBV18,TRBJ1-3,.,ASSQLGGYGNTIY
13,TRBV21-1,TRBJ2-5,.,ASSKERDKQETQY
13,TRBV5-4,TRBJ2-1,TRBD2,ASSTGLATYNEQF
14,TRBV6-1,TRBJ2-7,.,ASSELLTDLPYEQY
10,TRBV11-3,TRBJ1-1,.,ASSGGSSEAF
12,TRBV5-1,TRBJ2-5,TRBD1,ASSIDRGVETQY
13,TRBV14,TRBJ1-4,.,ASSQALGVQEKLF
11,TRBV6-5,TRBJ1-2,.,ASSYSNVYGYT
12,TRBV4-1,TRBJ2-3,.,ASSSTGPTDTQY
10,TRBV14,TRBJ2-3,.,ASRSYTDTQY
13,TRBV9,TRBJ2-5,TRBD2,ASSVGLAGGETQY
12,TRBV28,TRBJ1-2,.,ASSLGRGNYGYT
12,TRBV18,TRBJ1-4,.,ASSPPFPSEKLF
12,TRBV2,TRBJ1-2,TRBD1,ASSPDRGPYGYT
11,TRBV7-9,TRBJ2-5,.,ASSLNSQETQY
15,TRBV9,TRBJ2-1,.,ASSVVPGRIRGNEQF
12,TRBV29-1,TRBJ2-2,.,SVVPAGNTGELF
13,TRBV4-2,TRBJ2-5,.,ASSQEVGVEKTQY
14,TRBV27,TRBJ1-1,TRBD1,ASSPGGGQGGTEAF
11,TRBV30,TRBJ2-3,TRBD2,AFGREGTDTQY
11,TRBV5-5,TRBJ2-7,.,ASLARGYAEQY
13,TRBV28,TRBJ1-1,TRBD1,ASSFWDRTNTEAF
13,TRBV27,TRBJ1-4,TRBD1,ASSRRTGINEKLF
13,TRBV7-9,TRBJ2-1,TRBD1,ASSPEKQGNNEQF
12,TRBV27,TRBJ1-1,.,ASSPRTANTEAF
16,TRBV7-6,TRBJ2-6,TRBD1,ASSLWGTGGFGANVLT
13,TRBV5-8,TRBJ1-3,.,ASSLGRSSGNTIY
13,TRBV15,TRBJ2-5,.,ATSSYRGTQETQY
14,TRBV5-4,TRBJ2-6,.,ASSSPGVTGANVLT
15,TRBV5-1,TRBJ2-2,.,ASSLIEAKVNTGELF
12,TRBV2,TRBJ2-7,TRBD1,ASKPDRLLYEQY
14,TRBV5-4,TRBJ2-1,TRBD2,ASSSTSAHSYNEQF
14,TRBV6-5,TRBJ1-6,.,ASSYRDNPGWLALH
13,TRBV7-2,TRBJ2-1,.,ASSLAGLEGNEQF
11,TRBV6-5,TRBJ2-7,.,ASSYAGPYEQY
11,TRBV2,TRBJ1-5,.,ASSEGRNQPQH
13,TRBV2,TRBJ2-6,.,ASSASGSGANVLT
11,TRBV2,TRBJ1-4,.,ASRRQVNEKLF
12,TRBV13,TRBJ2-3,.,ASSGSGPGNTQY
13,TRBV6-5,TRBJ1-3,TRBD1,ASSGAWDRGYTIY
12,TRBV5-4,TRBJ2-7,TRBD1,ASSLRTGNYEQY
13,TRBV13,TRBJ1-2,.,ASSLASGGHYGYT
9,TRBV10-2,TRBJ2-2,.,ASSGTGELF
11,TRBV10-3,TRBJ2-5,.,ATTLALQETQY
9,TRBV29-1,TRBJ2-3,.,SVAFRDTQY
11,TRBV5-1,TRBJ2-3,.,ASSRELADTQY
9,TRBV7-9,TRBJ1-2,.,ASSLWDGYT
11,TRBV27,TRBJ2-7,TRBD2,ASSGLVPYEQY
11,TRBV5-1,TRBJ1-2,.,ASSSSPGYGYT
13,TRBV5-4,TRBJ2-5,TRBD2,ASSPGLATMGTQY
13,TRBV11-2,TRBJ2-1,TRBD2,ASSLHAGGADEQF
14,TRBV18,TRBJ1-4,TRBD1,ASSPRQGAANEKLF
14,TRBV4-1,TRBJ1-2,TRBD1,ASSQKTGVLLYGYT
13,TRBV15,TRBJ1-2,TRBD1,ATSREGTGFYGYT
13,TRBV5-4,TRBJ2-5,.,ASRGGFSRQETQY